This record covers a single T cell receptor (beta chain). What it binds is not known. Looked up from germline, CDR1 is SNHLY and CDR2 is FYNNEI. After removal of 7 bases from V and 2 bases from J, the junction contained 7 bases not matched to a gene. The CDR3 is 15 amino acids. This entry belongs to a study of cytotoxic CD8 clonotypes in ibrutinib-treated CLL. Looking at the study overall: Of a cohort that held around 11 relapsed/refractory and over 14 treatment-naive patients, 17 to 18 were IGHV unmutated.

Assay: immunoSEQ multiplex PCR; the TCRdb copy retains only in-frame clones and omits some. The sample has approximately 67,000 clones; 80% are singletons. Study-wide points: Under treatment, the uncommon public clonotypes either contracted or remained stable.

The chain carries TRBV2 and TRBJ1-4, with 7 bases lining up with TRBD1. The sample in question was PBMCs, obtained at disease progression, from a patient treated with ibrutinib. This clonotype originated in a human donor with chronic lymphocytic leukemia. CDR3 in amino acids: CASKVQGQTNEKLFF. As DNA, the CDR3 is TGTGCCAGCAAGGTACAGGGACAGACTAATGAAAAACTGTTTTTT.